A single count supports the clone carrying this T cell receptor beta chain. Its antigen remains unknown. Per individual sample, about 97,000 TCR templates were assayed. Libraries were prepared by immunoSEQ multiplex PCR; TCRdb keeps only in-frame clonotypes and omits some of them. This sample has fewer than 80,000 clones, with just over 90% found just once. This sample was included in a study of siplizumab effects on memory and regulatory T cells. Study-wide results and limits: Naive T cells seemed more diverse than memory cells and seemed major alloresponse contributors.

The ends lost 5 bases at V and 1 base at J; junction bases unmatched: 4. The germline V gene encodes CDR1 LGHNA and CDR2 YSLEER. The CDR3 loop spans 15 amino acids. The chain employs TRBV4-3 and TRBJ2-3; 9 bases line up with TRBD2. The sequencing input was CD8+ T cells sorted from blood. This TCR came from a human donor in good health. The CDR3 region is CASSIIAGGTDTQYF. The CDR3 bases are TGCGCCAGCAGCATAATAGCGGGGGGCACAGATACGCAGTATTTT.